This TCR beta chain was identified in a study of T-cell reconstitution after alpha-beta-depleted transplantation in children. This sample's TCRbeta library carried unique molecular identifier barcodes. TCRdb called the PCR reads again in MiXCR, with one record for every CDR3 protein. Counted here are a few hundred thousand distinct CDR3 sequences, roughly 18% occurring once; the ten biggest clones make up 3% to 4%. V was clipped by 7 bases and J by 4 bases; unmatched bases: 6. The CDR3 sequence is 14 residues long. The rearrangement joins TRBV12-3 or TRBV12-4 to TRBJ1-1; 10 nucleotides line up with TRBD1. The source of this sequence is a human donor who donated a stem cell graft to a child with acute lymphoblastic leukemia. Sequenced material: PBMCs from the stem cell graft donor, taken from the stem cell graft. The CDR3 here is CASKKGDRGTEAFF. Here the CDR3 DNA reads TGTGCCAGCAAGAAAGGGGACAGGGGCACTGAAGCTTTCTTT.